What follows are 7 T cell receptor beta chains derived from one specimen sequenced in a study of identical twins. TCRdb recomputed calls from the 5' RACE reads with MiXCR, one row per CDR3 protein. The table has some 600,000 distinct CDR3 sequences, around 7.5% seen once; the top ten hold around 1.6%. These data are also associated with another study on yellow fever vaccine responses in identical twins.

The sample taken for sequencing was PBMCs. These receptors all come from a woman aged 18-29 years in good health.

The J gene is TRBJ2-3, the V gene TRBV6-5; D could derive from TRBD1 or TRBD2 (6 bases each). Germline V gene data show CDR1 as MNHEY and CDR2 as SVGAGI. CDR3 size: 15 residues. The ends were cut back, 2 bases at V and 6 bases at J, with 15 bases in the middle. Here the CDR3 reads CASSYGGTRRDTQYF. Written as DNA, the CDR3 is TGTGCCAGCAGTTACGGCGGGACAAGGCGGGATACGCAGTATTTT.

The table lists this clonotype with many counts. This sequence joins TRBV7-3 and TRBJ2-1; D possibly uses TRBD1 or TRBD2 (5 bases each). This CDR3 has 14 residues. The germline gives CDR1 SGHTA, CDR2 FQGTGA. Trimming stripped 1 base from V and 8 bases from J, with 12 bases between. The CDR3 spells CASSLIGESYEQFF. The DNA for the CDR3 is TGTGCCAGCAGCTTAATAGGGGAGTCCTATGAGCAGTTCTTC.

This clonotype came up many times. The chain has TRBV20-1 and TRBJ2-5; 8 positions agree with TRBD2. Germline V gene data show CDR1 as DFQATT and CDR2 as SNEGSKA (reference sequence). J gave up 2 bases and V 2 bases, and 10 bases lay outside the gene matches. This CDR3 has 16 amino acids. CDR3 nucleotides: TGCAGTGCTAGACCTTGGCTAGCGGGTGCGCAAGAGACCCAGTACTTC. This codes for CSARPWLAGAQETQYF.

This clonotype has at least ten counts. The CDR3 nucleotides read TGTGCCAGCAGTTGGAGTCAGGGGGCCCCGACCAAAAACATTCAGTACTTC. Translation: CASSWSQGAPTKNIQYF. This chain links TRBV28 with TRBJ2-4, with 8 bases identical to TRBD1. Germline CDR1 and CDR2: MDHEN and SYDVKM. The CDR3 extends over 17 amino acids. J gave up 2 bases and V 4 bases, and 10 bases lay outside the gene matches.

The rearrangement uses TRBV21-1 and TRBJ2-4; the table calls TRBD2, which could not be checked here. TRBV21-1 is a recognized pseudogene. The CDR3 has 16 amino acids. The CDR3 nucleotides read TGTGCCAGCAGCAGACTAGCGGGGTTAGCCAAAAACATTCAGTACTTC. It yields the protein CASSRLAGLAKNIQYF.

V is TRBV19 and J is TRBJ2-1, with 9 positions matching TRBD1. This CDR3 spans 15 amino acids. After removal of 0 bases from V and 6 bases from J, the junction contained 3 bases not matched to a gene. Germline V lookup: CDR1 LNHDA, CDR2 SQIVND (reference sequence). CDR3 sequence (DNA): TGTGCCAGTAGTATAGAGGGGACAGGGCGCAATGAGCAGTTCTTC. Protein product: CASSIEGTGRNEQFF.

The chain combines TRBV27 with TRBJ2-1, with D perhaps matching TRBD1 (5 bases). Germline V gene lookup returns CDR1 MNHEY and CDR2 SMNVEV (reference sequence). The CDR3 extends over 14 amino acids. The V and J ends lost 3 bases and 6 bases respectively, with 12 bases between them. CDR3 sequence: CASSFPGGANEQFF. Written as DNA, the CDR3 is TGTGCCAGCAGTTTCCCCGGTGGGGCCAATGAGCAGTTCTTC.